Detailed here is one T cell receptor beta chain. TCRdb itself ran the RT-PCR reads through MiXCR, one entry per CDR3 protein. The table lists about 680,000 distinct CDR3 sequences, around 14% of them singletons. Sample: memory CD4+ T cells from blood. The receptor was derived from a female donor in good health, serving as a healthy control.

CDR3: CSASRLAGGQMYNEQFF. The CDR3 nucleotides read TGCAGTGCTAGTCGACTAGCGGGAGGCCAGATGTACAATGAGCAGTTCTTC. This chain connects TRBV20-1 to TRBJ2-1; 13 positions match TRBD2. Germline-derived CDR1 and CDR2 are DFQATT and SNEGSKA (reference sequence). With 3 bases clipped from V and 4 bases from J, the junction kept 9 bases outside the gene matches. The CDR3 covers 17 residues.